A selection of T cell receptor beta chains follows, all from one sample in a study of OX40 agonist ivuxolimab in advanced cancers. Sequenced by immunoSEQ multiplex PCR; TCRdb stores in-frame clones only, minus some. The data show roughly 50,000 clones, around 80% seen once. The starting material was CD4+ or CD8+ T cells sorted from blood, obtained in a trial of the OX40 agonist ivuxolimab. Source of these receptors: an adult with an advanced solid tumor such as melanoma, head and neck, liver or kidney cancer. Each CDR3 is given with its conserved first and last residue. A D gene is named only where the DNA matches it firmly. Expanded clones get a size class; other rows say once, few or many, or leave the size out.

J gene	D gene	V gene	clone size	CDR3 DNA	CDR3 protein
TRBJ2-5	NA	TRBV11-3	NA	TGTGCCAGCAGCTTAGACAGCCAAGAGACCCAGTACTTC	CASSLDSQETQYF
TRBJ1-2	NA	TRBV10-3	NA	TGTGCCATCAGTGCCCCCCCGGGACACGGAAGTCCTGGCTACACCTTC	CAISAPPGHGSPGYTF
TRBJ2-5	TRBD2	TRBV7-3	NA	TGTGCCAGCAGCTTAAGGCCCCCGGGACTAGCGGGGGGGCCGGGAGAGACCCAGTACTTC	CASSLRPPGLAGGPGETQYF
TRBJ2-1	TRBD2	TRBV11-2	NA	TGTGCCAGCAGCTTAATTCCTGGCGGGAGGGCCCTTGACGTCGGTGAGCAGTTCTTC	CASSLIPGGRALDVGEQFF
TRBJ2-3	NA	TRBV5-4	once	TGTGCCAGCAGCTTGGGCGGGAGCACAGATACGCAGTATTTT	CASSLGGSTDTQYF
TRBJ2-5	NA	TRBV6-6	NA	TGTGCCAGCAGTCTCGGGCGGGGAATGTGGGAGACCCAGTACTTC	CASSLGRGMWETQYF
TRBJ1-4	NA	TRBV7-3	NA	TGTGCCAGCAGCTTAACGGCAGCCAGCGATGAAAAACTGTTTTTT	CASSLTAASDEKLFF
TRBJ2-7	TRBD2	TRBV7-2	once	TGTGCCAGCAGCTTAGGACTAGCGGGAGTTGGGAGGTACGAGCAGTACTTC	CASSLGLAGVGRYEQYF
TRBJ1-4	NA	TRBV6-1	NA	TGTGCCAGGACCTGGGGTTTGGGGATTGAAAAACTGTTTTTT	CARTWGLGIEKLFF
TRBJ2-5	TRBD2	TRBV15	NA	TGTGCCACCCGCCGGCCACTAGCGGGGCAAGAGACCCAGTACTTC	CATRRPLAGQETQYF
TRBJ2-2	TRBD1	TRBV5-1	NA	TGCGCCAGCAGCTTGACCGCAGGGGGCGCAACCGGGGAGCTGTTTTTT	CASSLTAGGATGELFF
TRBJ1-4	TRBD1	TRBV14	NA	TGTGCCAGCAGCCCCCCCGGACAGGCAAAAGAACCTAATGAAAAACTGTTTTTT	CASSPPGQAKEPNEKLFF
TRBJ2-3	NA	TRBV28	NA	TGTGCCAGCAGTTTGCCCTCTGAAGGGCCTAGCACAGATACGCAGTATTTT	CASSLPSEGPSTDTQYF
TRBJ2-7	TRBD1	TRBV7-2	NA	TGTGCCAGCAGCCCGCGTGGGACAGGGCCTTTCTACGAGCAGTACTTC	CASSPRGTGPFYEQYF
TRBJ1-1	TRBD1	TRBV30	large	TGTGCCTGGAGACCCGCCGGGACAGGGAAAACTGAAGCTTTCTTT	CAWRPAGTGKTEAFF
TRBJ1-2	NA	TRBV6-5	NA	TGTGCCAGCCTCGGGTCCCGGGGGGGCTACACCTTC	CASLGSRGGYTF
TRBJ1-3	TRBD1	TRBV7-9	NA	TGTGCCAGCAGCAGTTCAGGACAGGGAAGGAGAAACACCATATATTTT	CASSSSGQGRRNTIYF
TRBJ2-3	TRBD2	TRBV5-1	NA	TGCGCCAGCAGCTCCCGGGGGGAGTTAGCGGGAGTGGCAGATACGCAGTATTTT	CASSSRGELAGVADTQYF
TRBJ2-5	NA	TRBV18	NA	TGTGCCAGCTCATCCGGGGTTCAAGAGACCCAGTACTTC	CASSSGVQETQYF
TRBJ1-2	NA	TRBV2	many	TGTGCCAGCAGTTTTGACAGGTCGGAAGGCTACACCTTC	CASSFDRSEGYTF
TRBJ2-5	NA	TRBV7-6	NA	TGTGCCAGCAGCCCACATACGACAGGATTGGGAGAGACCCAGTACTTC	CASSPHTTGLGETQYF
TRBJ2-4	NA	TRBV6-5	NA	TGTGCCAGCAGTTACTCGAGTCAGGCCAAAAACATTCAGTACTTC	CASSYSSQAKNIQYF
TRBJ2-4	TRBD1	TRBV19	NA	TGTGCCAGTATTAGACAGGGGATAGCCAAAAACATTCAGTACTTC	CASIRQGIAKNIQYF
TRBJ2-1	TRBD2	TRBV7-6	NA	TGTGCCAGCAGCTTAGGCCAGCGGGGGCGAGCTTACAATGAGCAGTTCTTC	CASSLGQRGRAYNEQFF
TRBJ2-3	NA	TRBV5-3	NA	TGTGCCAGAAGCTTGAGGCGGCTCTACTTTAAGAAACACACAGATACGCAGTATTTT	CARSLRRLYFKKHTDTQYF
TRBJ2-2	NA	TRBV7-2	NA	TGTGCCAGCAGCCCGCGGACAGACTATAATAACGCCGGGGAGCTGTTTTTT	CASSPRTDYNNAGELFF
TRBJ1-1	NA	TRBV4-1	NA	TGCGCCAGCAGCCAAGGTCCCTGGGCAGGGGATGAAGCTTTCTTT	CASSQGPWAGDEAFF
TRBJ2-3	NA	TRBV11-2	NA	TGTGCCAGCAGCCCTGGGGGAACCAGGGATACGCAGTATTTT	CASSPGGTRDTQYF
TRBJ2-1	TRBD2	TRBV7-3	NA	TGTGCCAGCAGTCTGACGGGACTAGCGGGAAGCAATGAGCAGTTCTTC	CASSLTGLAGSNEQFF
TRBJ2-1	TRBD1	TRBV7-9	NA	TGTGCCAGCAGCGGGGGACAGGGGTACAATGAGCAGTTCTTC	CASSGGQGYNEQFF
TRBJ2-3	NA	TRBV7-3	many	TGTGCCAGCAGCTTAGGTACAGATACGCAGTATTTT	CASSLGTDTQYF
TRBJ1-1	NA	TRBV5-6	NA	TGTGCCAGCAGCGCCACCCAGGACGCGAACACTGAAGCTTTCTTT	CASSATQDANTEAFF
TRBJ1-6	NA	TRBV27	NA	TGTGCCAGCAGTCGAGGGGGACCTAGGAATTCACCCCTCCACTTT	CASSRGGPRNSPLHF
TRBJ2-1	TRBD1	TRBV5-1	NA	TGCGCCAGCAGCCCACCACAGGGGTCCTACAATGAGCAGTTCTTC	CASSPPQGSYNEQFF
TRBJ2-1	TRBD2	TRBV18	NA	TGTGCCAGCTCACAAACTAGCGGGGGGTCCTACAATGAGCAGTTCTTC	CASSQTSGGSYNEQFF
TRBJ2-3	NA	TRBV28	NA	TGTGCCAGCAGTTATCCGGGACGGGCTAGCACAGATACGCAGTATTTT	CASSYPGRASTDTQYF
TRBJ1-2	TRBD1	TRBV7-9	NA	TGTGCCAGCAGCTCTCTAAGCGGCAGGGGGATCACCTTC	CASSSLSGRGITF
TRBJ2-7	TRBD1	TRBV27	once	TGTGCCAGCAACAGGGGGCGAAACTCCTACGAGCAGTACTTC	CASNRGRNSYEQYF
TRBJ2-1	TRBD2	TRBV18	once	TGTGCCAGCTCACCCCCGGGACTAGCGGGAGCATGGACGAATGAGCAGTTCTTC	CASSPPGLAGAWTNEQFF
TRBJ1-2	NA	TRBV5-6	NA	TGTGCCAGCAGCTTGGACAGGAGCTTCTATGGCTACACCTTC	CASSLDRSFYGYTF
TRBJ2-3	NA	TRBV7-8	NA	TGTGCCAGCAGCCCCCTAGGGGGTAGGGAACGGGCAGATACGCAGTATTTT	CASSPLGGRERADTQYF
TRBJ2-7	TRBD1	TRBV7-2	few	TGTGCCAGCAGCCTAGGGGACAGACCACTCGAGCAGTACTTC	CASSLGDRPLEQYF
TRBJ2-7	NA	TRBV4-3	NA	TGCGCCAGCAGCCAAGAACGACAGCGCTACGAGCAGTACTTC	CASSQERQRYEQYF
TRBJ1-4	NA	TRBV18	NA	TGTGCCAGCTCACTACAGCCAACTGGGGCTACTAATGAAAAACTGTTTTTT	CASSLQPTGATNEKLFF
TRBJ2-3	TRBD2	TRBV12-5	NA	TGTGCTAGTGGTTTGGCCAGCGGGGGGGCTGGAGATACGCAGTATTTT	CASGLASGGAGDTQYF
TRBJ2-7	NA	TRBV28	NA	TGTGCCAGCAGTCTCCCAGGGTATAGGTACGAGCAGTACTTC	CASSLPGYRYEQYF
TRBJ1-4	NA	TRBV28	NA	TGTGCCAGCAGGATCGGGGAGGAAAAACTGTTTTTT	CASRIGEEKLFF
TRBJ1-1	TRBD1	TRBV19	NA	TGTGCCAGTAGCCGGACAGGGGGCGTGAGAGCTTTCTTT	CASSRTGGVRAFF
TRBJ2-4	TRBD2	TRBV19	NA	TGTGCCAGTATGAGGCTAGCGGGGGCGGGCAAAAACATTCAGTACTTC	CASMRLAGAGKNIQYF
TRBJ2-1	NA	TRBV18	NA	TGTGCCAGCTCACCTATGGGGAGCTACAATGAGCAGTTCTTC	CASSPMGSYNEQFF
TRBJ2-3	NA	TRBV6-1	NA	TGTGCCAGCAGCGACGACGTGAGACGCTCAGATACGCAGTATTTT	CASSDDVRRSDTQYF
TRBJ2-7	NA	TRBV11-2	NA	TGTGCCAGCAGCTTGACGGGGGCCTCCTACGAGCAGTACTTC	CASSLTGASYEQYF
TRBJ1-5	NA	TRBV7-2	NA	TGTGCCAGCAGCTTAGGGCAGAGCTATCAGCCCCAGCATTTT	CASSLGQSYQPQHF
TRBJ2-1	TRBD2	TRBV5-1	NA	TGCGCCAGCAGCTTCACTAGCGGTACAAAGGAGTTCTTC	CASSFTSGTKEFF
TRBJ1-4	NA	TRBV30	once	TGTGCCTGGAGTGACGGGTGGGGGGACGGCGAAAAACTGTTTTTT	CAWSDGWGDGEKLFF
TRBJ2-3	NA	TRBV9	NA	TGTGCCAGCAGTGGGGACGGCAGAAGCACAGATACGCAGTATTTT	CASSGDGRSTDTQYF
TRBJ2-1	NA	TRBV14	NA	TGTGCCAGCAGCCGACTGGGTAGCTCCTACAATGAGCAGTTCTTC	CASSRLGSSYNEQFF
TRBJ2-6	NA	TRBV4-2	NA	TGTGCCAGCAGCAGGGGCCGAGACTCTGGGGCCAACGTCCTGACTTTC	CASSRGRDSGANVLTF
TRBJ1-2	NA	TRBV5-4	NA	TGTGCCAGCAGTGGAGCACAGGGCCCCCCTAGGGGCTACACCTTC	CASSGAQGPPRGYTF
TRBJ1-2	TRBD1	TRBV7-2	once	TGTGCCAGCAGCCGGTACGACAGGGGGGGCGGCTACACCTTC	CASSRYDRGGGYTF